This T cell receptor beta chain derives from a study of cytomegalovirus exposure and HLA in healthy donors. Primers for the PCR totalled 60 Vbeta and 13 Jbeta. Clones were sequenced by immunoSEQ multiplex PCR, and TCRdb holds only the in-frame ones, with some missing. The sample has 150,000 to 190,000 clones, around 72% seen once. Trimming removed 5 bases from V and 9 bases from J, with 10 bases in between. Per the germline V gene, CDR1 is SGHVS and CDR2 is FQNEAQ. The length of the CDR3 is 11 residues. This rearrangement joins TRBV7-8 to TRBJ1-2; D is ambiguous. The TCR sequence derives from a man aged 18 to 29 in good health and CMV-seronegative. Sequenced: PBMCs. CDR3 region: CASSQLGSYTF. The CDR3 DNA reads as TGTGCCAGCAGCCAGCTCGGGAGCTACACCTTC.